This TCR beta chain was identified in a study of OX40 agonist ivuxolimab in advanced cancers. Study background: Mean age approximately 66 years, range about 23 to 79; around 80% male.

The table came from immunoSEQ multiplex PCR; TCRdb's copy has only in-frame clones and leaves some out. Of about 82,000 clones listed, 85% are singletons. The length of the CDR3 is 14 residues. V lost 1 base and J 1 base, leaving 5 bases between the germline ends. Germline V gene sequence: CDR1 SGHAT, CDR2 FQNNGV. Comments on this clone: Its matching antigen is unknown.

Study results and caveats: At 0.1 to 3.0 mg/kg, clonal expansion of CD4+ and CD8+ blood T cells had occurred by week 6. Researchers report that CD8+ T cells had, on average, more expanded clones than CD4+.

V usage is TRBV11-2 and J usage is TRBJ1-5; D not resolved. This sample comprised CD4+ or CD8+ T cells sorted from blood, obtained in a trial of the OX40 agonist ivuxolimab. This receptor was obtained from an adult with an advanced solid tumor such as melanoma, head and neck, liver or kidney cancer. Here the CDR3 reads CASSLGASNQPQHF. The CDR3, as DNA: TGTGCCAGCAGCTTAGGGGCGAGCAATCAGCCCCAGCATTTT.